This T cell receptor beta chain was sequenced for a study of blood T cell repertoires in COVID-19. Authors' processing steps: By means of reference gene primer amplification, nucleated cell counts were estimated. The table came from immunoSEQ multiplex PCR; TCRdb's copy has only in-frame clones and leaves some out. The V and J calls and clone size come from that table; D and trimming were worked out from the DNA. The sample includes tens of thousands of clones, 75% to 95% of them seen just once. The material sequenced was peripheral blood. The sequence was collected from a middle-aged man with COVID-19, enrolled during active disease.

The CDR3 DNA follows: TGCGCCAGCAGCTTTGGGCAGCAACAAGAGACCCAGTACTTC. Its translation is CASSFGQQQETQYF. The chain employs TRBV5-1 and TRBJ2-5; no reliable D call. V gave up 2 bases and J gave up 2 bases, with 10 bases separating them. Germline values: CDR1 SGHRS, CDR2 YFSETQ. The CDR3 totals 14 residues.